The clone carrying this TCR beta chain was seen only once. A much larger clonotype is one base distant, so this may be a read error. Given the absence of the conserved phenylalanine or tryptophan at the CDR3 end, a read error is likely. A constant-region primer primed TCR beta cDNA synthesis from about 0.55 ug of total RNA. Library construction for TCR beta comprised three nested multiplex PCR rounds performed with slightly modified ARM-PCR. The two initial PCR rounds, roughly 10 cycles each, used TRBV1-TRBV30 forward and C-beta reverse primers. From the multiplex PCR reads, TCRdb called clonotypes with MiXCR, one entry per CDR3 protein. The sample lists 250,000 to 350,000 distinct CDR3 sequences, more than 55% occurring once. These data come from a study of tumor-infiltrating lymphocytes in primary liver carcinoma. At the level of the study: The patients, men and women alike, were aged 30 to 69 years.

Blood RNA was derived from unsorted whole blood, and germline DNA was extracted too. This CDR3 has 14 amino acids. CDR1 and CDR2 from the germline V gene are ENHRY and SYGVKD. V lost 5 bases and J lost 3; bases outside the gene matches: 6. The sample comprised peripheral blood. This TCR was recovered from a woman younger than 45 with primary liver carcinoma and hepatitis B virus infection. The V gene is TRBV10-3, the J gene TRBJ1-1; 7 bases are a match to TRBD1. The CDR3 DNA reads TGTGCCATCAGTAACAGGGGCGGTGACACTGAAGCTTTCATT. Translated, it gives CAISNRGGDTEAFI.